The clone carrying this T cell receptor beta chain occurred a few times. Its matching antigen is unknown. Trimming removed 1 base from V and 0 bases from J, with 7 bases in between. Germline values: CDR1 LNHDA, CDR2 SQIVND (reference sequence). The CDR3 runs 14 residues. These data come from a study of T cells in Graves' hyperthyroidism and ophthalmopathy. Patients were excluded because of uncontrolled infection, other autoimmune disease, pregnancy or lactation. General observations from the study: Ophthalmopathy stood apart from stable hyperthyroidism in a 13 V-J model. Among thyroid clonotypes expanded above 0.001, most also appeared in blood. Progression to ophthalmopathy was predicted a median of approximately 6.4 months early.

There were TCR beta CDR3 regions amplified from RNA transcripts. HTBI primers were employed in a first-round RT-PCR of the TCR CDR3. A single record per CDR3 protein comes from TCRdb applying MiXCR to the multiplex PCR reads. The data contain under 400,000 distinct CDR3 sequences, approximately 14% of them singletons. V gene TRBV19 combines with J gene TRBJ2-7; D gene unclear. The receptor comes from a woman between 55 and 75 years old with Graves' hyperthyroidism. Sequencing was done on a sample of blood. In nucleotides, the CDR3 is TGTGCCAGTAGTATAGGTCCGACCTCCTACGAGCAGTACTTC. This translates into CASSIGPTSYEQYF.